These 10 T cell receptor beta chains share one sample of origin, sequenced in a study of beta chain features in type 1 diabetes. Expressed TCRB transcripts were sequenced because the entire RNA isolate underwent reverse transcription. Measured with immunoSEQ multiplex PCR; TCRdb has only the in-frame clones, and not every one. This table has under 250,000 clones, 25% to 30% appearing once. Sequences were obtained from central memory CD4+ T cells from blood. These receptors came from a man between 25 and 39 years old in good health.

The rearrangement links TRBV7-9 to TRBJ1-2; D unclear. CDR1 is SEHNR and CDR2 is FQNEAQ in the germline V gene (reference sequence). Trimming cost V 1 base and J 8 bases, with 8 bases left between them. CDR3 length equals 12 residues. This CDR3 reads CASSLGDVGYTF. For the CDR3, the DNA is TGTGCCAGCAGCTTAGGCGATGTCGGCTACACCTTC.

This sequence joins TRBV20-1 and TRBJ2-5; perhaps TRBD1 as D (5 bases). The length of the CDR3 is 11 residues. Germline CDR1 DFQATT, CDR2 SNEGSKA (reference sequence). CDR3 nucleotides: TGCCTGCTGGGGCTCGGAGAGACCCAGTACTTC. Translated, it gives CLLGLGETQYF.

CDR3 amino acids: CASSPSTLNTEAFF. CDR3 nucleotide sequence: TGTGCCAGCAGTCCCTCGACACTGAACACTGAAGCTTTCTTT. V and J are TRBV27 and TRBJ1-1, with D unclear. V lost 5 bases, J lost 0 bases, and 10 bases lay in between. The CDR3 is 14 residues long. Germline CDR1 is MNHEY and CDR2 is SMNVEV (reference sequence).

This clone turned up a few times. At the DNA level, this CDR3 is encoded by other sequences in the same sample as well. This chain links TRBV12-5 with TRBJ1-5; 11 bases align to TRBD1. The V segment lost 6 bases and the J segment 1 base; nucleotides outside the gene matches: 5. The germline gives CDR1 LGHNT, CDR2 FRNRAP. The CDR3 sequence is 16 residues long. This CDR3 is CASGPGTGGSNQPQHF. The CDR3 nucleotides are TGTGCTAGTGGGCCCGGGACAGGGGGAAGCAATCAGCCCCAGCATTTT.

This sequence joins TRBV7-2 and TRBJ1-1; 7 positions match TRBD1. Trimming at V came to 3 bases and at J to 9 bases, leaving 7 bases not matched to a gene. The CDR3 is 13 residues long. The germline gives CDR1 SGHTA, CDR2 FQGNSA. CDR3 loop: CASSFDREGKAFF. The CDR3 bases are TGTGCCAGCAGCTTTGACAGGGAGGGGAAAGCTTTCTTT.

This chain joins TRBV4-3 and TRBJ2-7; 10 bases align to TRBD2. J gave up 3 bases and V 3 bases, and 20 bases lay outside the gene matches. The V gene's germline CDR1 is LGHNA and CDR2 YSLEER. There are 20 residues in the CDR3. The CDR3 here is CASSHDALGLAGAKGYEQYF. The CDR3 DNA reads TGCGCCAGCAGCCATGACGCGCTCGGGCTAGCGGGAGCGAAAGGCTACGAGCAGTACTTC.

The chain's CDR3 is CASSLGVSSTDTQYF. In DNA, the CDR3 is TGTGCCAGCAGCTTAGGAGTATCTAGCACAGATACGCAGTATTTT. The chain uses TRBV11-2 and TRBJ2-3, with unresolved D. Germline CDR1 reads SGHAT; CDR2 reads FQNNGV. Trimming left V 1 base short and J 0 bases short, with 8 bases between. The CDR3 runs 15 residues. Full variable domain (remainder filled in from reference TRBV11-2 and TRBJ2-3): EAGVAQSPRYKIIEKRQSVAFWCNPISGHATLYWYQQILGQGPKLLIQFQNNGVVDDSQLPKDRFSAERLKGVDSTLKIQPAKLEDSAVYLCASSLGVSSTDTQYFGPGTRLTVL.

This chain links TRBV30 with TRBJ2-7, with 9 positions matching TRBD1. Germline trimming cut 6 bases from V and 5 bases from J; bases unmatched to any gene: 17. In germline, CDR1 is GTSNPN, CDR2 SVGIG (reference sequence). This CDR3 spans 16 amino acids. The CDR3 sequence: CACARGTGYGGDEQYF. CDR3 DNA: TGTGCCTGTGCGAGGGGGACAGGGTACGGCGGCGACGAGCAGTACTTC.

The V call is TRBV28, the J call TRBJ1-2; D is unresolved. Trimming removed 11 bases at V and 4 bases at J, with 20 bases between. This CDR3 has 14 amino acids. Germline V gene sequence: CDR1 MDHEN, CDR2 SYDVKM. CDR3 in DNA: TGTGCCTACCAGAGCGGCGATAAGGGCTATGGCTACACCTTC. Translated, it gives CAYQSGDKGYGYTF.

V and J are TRBV2 and TRBJ2-7; D may be TRBD2 (6 bases). The CDR3 runs to 12 residues. Between the trimmed V and J ends, which lost 11 bases and 6 bases, there was a span of 17 bases. From germline, CDR1 is SNHLY and CDR2 FYNNEI. The CDR3 nucleotides read TGTGCCTGCACTAGCCCATGGGGCGAGCAGTACTTC. Translation gives CACTSPWGEQYF.